This TCR beta chain was recovered during a study of cytomegalovirus exposure and HLA in healthy donors (dated by TCRdb to about 2017). Regarding the complete study: An earlier analysis of some 550 of the donors reported 250 to 300 Gb of sequence data and around 120 million unique TCR beta sequences from 150 million to 200 million T cells. Genome-wide SNP genotypes for about 60% of the roughly 700 donors were used in a later genetic analysis, which treated that subset as a discovery cohort. Across under 500 genotyped donors of the cohort, an average of about 240,000 unique TCR beta nucleotide sequences per donor were sequenced, and approximately 17% of those sequences were non-productive. To decide whether each TCR beta V gene segment behaved as functional or pseudogenic, an earlier analysis of 587 of the donors relied on high-throughput TCR beta sequencing. To study patterns of TCR occurrence, a later analysis re-analyzed previously published TCR beta repertoires from 666 donors and added high-resolution HLA genotyping. Because of strong linkage in the cohort, roughly five DR-DQ haplotypes were treated as single units for association and clustering. All discovery cohort repertoires had been generated using a single sequencing platform. Donor age, sex, ethnicity and CMV serostatus were compiled together with the repertoire data. Among the roughly 400 genotyped donors, around 81% belonged to the genetic ancestry cluster associated with self-reported Caucasian donors. Both class I and class II loci were covered by HLA typing, at four-digit resolution. Rather than using new phenotypic data, the later analysis identified candidate immune exposures from TCR beta sequences and from how often those sequences occurred across donors. The study used immunosequencing to profile the T cell repertoires of about 670 subjects and linked those repertoires to cytomegalovirus serostatus. Roughly 300 gigabases of sequencing data and 80 million or so unique TCR sequences were included in an early release covering over 600 HLA-typed donors. Typing coverage varied by locus: roughly 629-640 donors for A, B, C, DRB1 and DQB1; 500 to 550 for DQA1; more than 600 for DPA1; approximately 450 for DPB1. To predict cytomegalovirus infection status, the study brought together high-throughput TCR immunosequencing, statistical association of individual TCRs with disease status, and machine learning. The study aimed to test whether signatures of past pathogen exposure could be identified by cataloging public T cell receptors. In addition to the first cohort of several hundred subjects, a separate validation cohort of around 110 different subjects was used. Results and caveats for the whole study, not just this receptor: The study listed 150 to 200 TCR beta chains as associated with cytomegalovirus. It was suggested by the authors that the approach could potentially be generalized to other disease states and immunological phenotypes. HLA typing was unavailable for some donors at each locus, so association tests used only the typed subset. In this cohort, only TCR beta chains were sequenced, and detectable features were limited by the absence of alpha or paired-chain data. A cluster of highly shared sequence variants was judged likely to be a technical artifact of the sequencing pipeline. A later genetic analysis reported fewer N-insertions in productive TCRs among donors in an Asian-associated ancestry cluster than the roughly 700-donor mean. For the cohort, immune exposure information was limited to CMV serostatus. Because counts were too low, seventeen rarely observed V segments, including chromosome 9 orphons, were left out of the earlier analysis of about 500 of the donors. According to a later analysis, parvovirus B19, influenza, CMV and Epstein-Barr virus appeared linked to several top co-occurrence clusters. When HLA alleles, especially DR and DQ, strongly co-occurred, attributing TCR associations to individual alleles was difficult. A further reported finding was that TCR beta sequences accurately predicted the HLA-A and HLA-B alleles for most subjects in the first cohort. A later analysis found that most CMV-associated TCR beta chains appeared HLA-restricted, with HLA associations seemingly driven largely by CMV exposure. At a false discovery rate of 0.05, a later analysis linked around 15,000 TCR beta sequences to specific HLA alleles. Linkage disequilibrium might explain the correlated functional status among segregating V segments, but an unknown experimental factor could not be ruled out. While some public TCRs were present in many individuals, most TCR sequences turned up only very rarely across donors. The presence/absence analyses assumed that sequencing depth was roughly uniform across donors, and that assumption may not be true. The 87-base-pair reads could not distinguish some IMGT-functional V segments, including TRBV6-2 and TRBV6-3, so those segments were excluded. In a later analysis, HLA-associated TCR beta chains were found to be more clonally expanded and to have lower generation probabilities than equally common non-associated chains. According to a later analysis, TCR association rates differed among HLA loci, with DRB1 alleles showing the most associated TCRs and HLA-C alleles showing the fewest. In an earlier analysis of around 500 of the donors, most TCR beta V segments appeared in productive rearrangements about 87% or about 30% of the time, broadly matching IMGT annotations. Cytomegalovirus status was reported to be diagnosed by the classifier with high specificity and sensitivity in both the original and validation cohorts. V-gene and J-gene trimming of TCR beta chains was associated with a missense DCLRE1C variant in a later genetic analysis, and the association was replicated in an independent cohort. In vitro tests confirmed that a few of the cytomegalovirus-associated TCR beta chains recognize cytomegalovirus antigens.

Details on this clone: The antigen it binds to is not known. One base away there is no much larger clone; base qualities are not given.

In total, 500 to 700 healthy bone marrow donors made up the cohort. Cohort members were all nominally healthy when sampled, although unrecorded immune exposures were likely present. The donor tested CMV seropositive and was one of the 289 seropositive cohort members. A peripheral blood sample was provided by each donor, and peripheral blood mononuclear cells were used for TCR beta sequencing. The Qiagen DNeasy Blood Extraction Kit was used to extract genomic DNA from the blood cell samples. Library method: the immunoSEQ multiplex PCR assay. For the multiplex PCR, a mixture combining 60 forward primers for TCR Vbeta segments and 13 reverse primers for TCR Jbeta segments was used. The CDR3 region of rearranged TCR beta genes was amplified from genomic DNA with a multiplex PCR assay. The amplified TCR beta libraries were sequenced on the Illumina HiSeq System as 87-base-pair reads. Concerning the study's data processing: A later analysis counted about 80 million unique TCR beta chains across the approximately 700 repertoires, and 9 million to 14 million of these chains were shared by at least two donors. Raw reads were error-corrected and collapsed into unique sequences with a nearest-neighbor algorithm that merged closely related sequences to remove PCR and sequencing errors. V, D and J gene segments were assigned by aligning CDR3 sequences to IMGT reference sequences. For a sequence to be retained, a match of at least six nucleotides was required to both a V gene segment and a J gene segment. Rearrangements were called productive when the CDR3 lacked stop codons and stayed in frame with V and J; all others were non-productive. Following IMGT convention, CDR3 was defined as the stretch from the second conserved V-encoded cysteine to the conserved J-encoded phenylalanine. In an earlier analysis of 550 to 650 of the donors, sequences lacking an unambiguous match to a single V gene segment were excluded. An earlier analysis of a few hundred of the donors called V segments functional above 56.7% productive rearrangements and segregating when the between-donor standard deviation exceeded 5%. To diagnose cytomegalovirus status from the catalog of TCR beta chain sequences, a statistical classification framework was built. V and J gene assignment, in a later analysis, came from comparing TCR nucleotide sequences with IMGT/GENE-DB human TR gene sequences. Using the TCRdist pipeline, a later analysis assigned CDR3 sequences along with most-parsimonious VDJ recombination scenarios. In a later analysis, every TCR beta chain was defined by the combination of its CDR3 amino acid sequence and its V-gene family, and reads without a unique V-gene family were dropped. A later analysis removed 592 highly shared, low-generation-probability nucleotide sequences to deal with suspected cross-contamination and a sequencing artifact. In a later analysis, a clonal expansion index for each public chain was calculated from normalized within-repertoire ranks of inferred template counts. In a later analysis, generation probabilities were computed using a VDJ recombination model fitted to out-of-frame rearrangements, and the results were checked against IGoR. A later analysis scored TCR-TCR, TCR-HLA and TCR-CMV co-occurrence with hypergeometric tests, applying a repertoire-size bias correction to TCR pairs. In a later analysis, false discovery rates were estimated by permuting HLA or CMV assignments 20 times. In a later analysis, co-occurring TCRs were grouped with DBSCAN, and TCRdist sequence similarity was added when clustering was performed within HLA-allele-positive subsets. For co-occurrence clustering, repertoires with fewer than 30,000 or more than 120,000 public chains were excluded, along with four or five repertoires with anomalous nucleotide sharing. TCRdb stores this immuneACCESS table with in-frame sequences only. Part of the clones is absent; in the studies checked, under half of the shortfall reflects unresolved V genes, and no reason is known for the rest. V, J and clone size derive from that table, while D and trimming were established from the DNA sequence. This sample has over 150,000 clones in its table, and 82% of those were observed once. More than 0.75% of the sample is held by the ten biggest clonotypes.

V was cut back by 0 bases and J by 0 bases, leaving a gap of 10 bases between them. The CDR3 runs 17 amino acids, cysteine and phenylalanine included. Solely the CDR3 DNA is kept, with 51 bases framed from the first base. CDR1 and CDR2, per the germline V gene, are SGHRS and YFSETQ. The TCR sequence derives from a girl aged 2 to 10 in good health and CMV-seropositive. This chain joins TRBV5-1 to TRBJ2-6; TRBD1 is a possible D gene, resting on 6 matching bases. Sequencing used PBMCs. The CDR3 reads CASSLGSTGSGANVLTF. The DNA reads as follows: TGCGCCAGCAGCTTGGGCTCGACAGGCTCTGGGGCCAACGTCCTGACTTTC.